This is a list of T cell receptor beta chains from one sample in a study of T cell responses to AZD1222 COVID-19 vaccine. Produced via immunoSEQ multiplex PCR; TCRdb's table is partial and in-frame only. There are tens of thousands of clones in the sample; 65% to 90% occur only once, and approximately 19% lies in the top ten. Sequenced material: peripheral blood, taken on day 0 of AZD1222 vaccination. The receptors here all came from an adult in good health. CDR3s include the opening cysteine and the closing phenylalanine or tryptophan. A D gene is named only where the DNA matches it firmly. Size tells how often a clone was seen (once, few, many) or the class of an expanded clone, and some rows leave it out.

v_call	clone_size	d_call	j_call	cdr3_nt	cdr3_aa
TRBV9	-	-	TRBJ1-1	TGTGCCAGCAGCTCCCCGTCGGGGGCCCCAAATTTGAACACTGAAGCTTTCTTT	CASSSPSGAPNLNTEAFF
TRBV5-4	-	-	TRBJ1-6	TGTGCCAGCAGCCCGGTCCGGGGCACGGTGGATTCACCCCTCCACTTT	CASSPVRGTVDSPLHF
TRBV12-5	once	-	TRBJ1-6	TGTGCTAGTGGCCCCCCCCCTACAGGGTATAATTCACCCCTCCACTTT	CASGPPPTGYNSPLHF
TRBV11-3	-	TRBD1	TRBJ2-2	TGTGCCAGCAGCAAGCGGACAGGGAGGACCGGGGAGCTGTTTTTT	CASSKRTGRTGELFF
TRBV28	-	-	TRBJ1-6	TGTGCCAGCAAGGCAGGGGCGGGGAATTCACCCCTCCACTTT	CASKAGAGNSPLHF
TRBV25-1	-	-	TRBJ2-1	TGTGCCAGCAGTACGACCGGGGGTAGGGGGGACAATGAGCAGTTCTTC	CASSTTGGRGDNEQFF
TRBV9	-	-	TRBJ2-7	TGTGCCAGCAGCGTAGGAGGGAGCTCCTACGAGCAGTACTTC	CASSVGGSSYEQYF
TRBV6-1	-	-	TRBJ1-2	TGTGCCAGCAGTGAAACGTGGGACTATGGCTACACCTTC	CASSETWDYGYTF
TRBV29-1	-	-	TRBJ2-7	TGCAGCGTTGAGGGTAACGCCTACGAGCAGTACTTC	CSVEGNAYEQYF
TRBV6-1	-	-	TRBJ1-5	TGTGCCAGCAGTGAAAATCAGCCCCAGCATTTT	CASSENQPQHF
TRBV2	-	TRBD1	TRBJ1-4	TGTGCCAGCAGGGGACAGGATAGTCGTGAAAAACTGTTTTTT	CASRGQDSREKLFF
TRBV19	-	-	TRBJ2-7	TGTGCCAGTAGTATAGGAGGCCAATCCTACGAGCAGTACTTC	CASSIGGQSYEQYF
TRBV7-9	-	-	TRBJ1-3	TGTGCCACTGACAGGTCCGGAAACACCATATATTTT	CATDRSGNTIYF
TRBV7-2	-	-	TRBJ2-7	TGTGCCAGCAGCTTTCCCACTACAGGGAGGTACGAGCAGTACTTC	CASSFPTTGRYEQYF
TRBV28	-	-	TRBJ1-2	TGTGCCAGCAGTTTTAGGGTCAGGGCCGGTGGCTACACCTTC	CASSFRVRAGGYTF
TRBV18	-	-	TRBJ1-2	TGTGCCAGCTCACCGATAGGAACTCGGGCGGGGGGATCTGGCTACACCTTC	CASSPIGTRAGGSGYTF
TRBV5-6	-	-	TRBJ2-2	TGTGCCAGCAGCTTGACGGTGAACACCGGGGAGCTGTTTTTT	CASSLTVNTGELFF
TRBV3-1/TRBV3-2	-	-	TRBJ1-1	TGTGCCAGCAGCCAGGCAGACCTGAACACTGAAGCTTTCTTT	CASSQADLNTEAFF
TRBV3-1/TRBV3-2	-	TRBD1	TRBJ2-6	TGTGTCAGCAGCCTGCAGACAGGGGGCCCCCCTGGGGCCAACGTCCTGACTTTC	CVSSLQTGGPPGANVLTF
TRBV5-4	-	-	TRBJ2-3	TGTGCCAGCACCTCAGCGGGCCCCGGGGAAGATACGCAGTATTTT	CASTSAGPGEDTQYF